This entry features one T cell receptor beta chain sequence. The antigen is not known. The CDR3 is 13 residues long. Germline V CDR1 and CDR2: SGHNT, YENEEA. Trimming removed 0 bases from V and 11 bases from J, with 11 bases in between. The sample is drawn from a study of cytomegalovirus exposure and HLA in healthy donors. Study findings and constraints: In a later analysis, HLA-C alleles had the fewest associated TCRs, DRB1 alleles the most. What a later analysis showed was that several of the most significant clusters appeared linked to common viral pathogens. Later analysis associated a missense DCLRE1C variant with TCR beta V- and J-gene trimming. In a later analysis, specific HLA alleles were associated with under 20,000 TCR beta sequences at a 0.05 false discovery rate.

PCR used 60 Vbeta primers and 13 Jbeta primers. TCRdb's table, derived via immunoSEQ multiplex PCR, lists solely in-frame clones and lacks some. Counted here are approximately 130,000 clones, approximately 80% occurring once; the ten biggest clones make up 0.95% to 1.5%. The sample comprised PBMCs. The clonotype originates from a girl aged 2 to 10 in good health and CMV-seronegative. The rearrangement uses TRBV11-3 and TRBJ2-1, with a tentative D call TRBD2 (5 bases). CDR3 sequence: CASSLDRSEKQFF. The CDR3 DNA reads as TGTGCCAGCAGCTTAGATCGTAGCGAGAAGCAGTTCTTC. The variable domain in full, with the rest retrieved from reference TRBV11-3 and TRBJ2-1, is EAGVVQSPRYKIIEKKQPVAFWCNPISGHNTLYWYLQNLGQGPELLIRYENEEAVDDSQLPKDRFSAERLKGVDSTLKIQPAELGDSAVYLCASSLDRSEKQFFGPGTRLTVL.